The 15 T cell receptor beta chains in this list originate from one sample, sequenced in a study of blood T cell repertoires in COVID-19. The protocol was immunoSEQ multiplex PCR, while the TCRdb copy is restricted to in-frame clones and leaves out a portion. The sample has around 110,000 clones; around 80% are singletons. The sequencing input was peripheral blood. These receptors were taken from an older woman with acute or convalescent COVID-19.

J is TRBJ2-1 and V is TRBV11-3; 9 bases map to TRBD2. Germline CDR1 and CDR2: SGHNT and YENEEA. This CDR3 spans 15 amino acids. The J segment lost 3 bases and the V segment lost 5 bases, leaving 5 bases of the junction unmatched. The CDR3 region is CASSPRAGGYNEQFF. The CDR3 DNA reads TGTGCCAGCAGCCCTCGAGCGGGAGGCTACAATGAGCAGTTCTTC.

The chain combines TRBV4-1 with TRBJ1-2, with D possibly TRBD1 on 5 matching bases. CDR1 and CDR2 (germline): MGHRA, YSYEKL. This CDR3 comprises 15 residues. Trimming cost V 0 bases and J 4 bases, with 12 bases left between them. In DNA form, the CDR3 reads TGCGCCAGCAGCCAAGATACTACAGGCTCCTATGGCTACACCTTC. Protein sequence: CASSQDTTGSYGYTF.

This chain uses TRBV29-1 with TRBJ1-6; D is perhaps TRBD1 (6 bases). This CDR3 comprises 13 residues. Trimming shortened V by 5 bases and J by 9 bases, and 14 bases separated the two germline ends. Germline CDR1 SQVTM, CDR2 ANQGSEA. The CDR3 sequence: CSVSTGVGSPLHF. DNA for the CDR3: TGCAGCGTTTCGACAGGAGTCGGTTCACCCCTCCACTTT.

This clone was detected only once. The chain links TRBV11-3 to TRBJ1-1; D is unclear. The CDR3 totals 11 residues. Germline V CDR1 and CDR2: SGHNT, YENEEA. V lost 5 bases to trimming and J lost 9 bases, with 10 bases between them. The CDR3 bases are TGTGCCAGCAGCCTTGTGAGAAAAGCTTTCTTT. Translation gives CASSLVRKAFF.

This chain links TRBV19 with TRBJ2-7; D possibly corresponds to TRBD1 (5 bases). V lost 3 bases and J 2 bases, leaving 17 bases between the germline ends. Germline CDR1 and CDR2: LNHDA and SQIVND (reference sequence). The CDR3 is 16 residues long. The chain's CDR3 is CASSMPGLGATYEQYF. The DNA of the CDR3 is TGTGCCAGTAGTATGCCAGGGTTAGGGGCTACCTACGAGCAGTACTTC. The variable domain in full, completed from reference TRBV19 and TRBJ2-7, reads DGGITQSPKYLFRKEGQNVTLSCEQNLNHDAMYWYRQDPGQGLRLIYYSQIVNDFQKGDIAEGYSVSREKKESFPLTVTSAQKNPTAFYLCASSMPGLGATYEQYFGPGTRLTVT.

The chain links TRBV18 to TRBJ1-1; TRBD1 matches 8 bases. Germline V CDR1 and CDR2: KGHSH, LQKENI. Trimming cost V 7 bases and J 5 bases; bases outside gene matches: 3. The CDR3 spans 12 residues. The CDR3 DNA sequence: TGTGCCAGCTGGACAGGGCAAACTGAAGCTTTCTTT. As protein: CASWTGQTEAFF.

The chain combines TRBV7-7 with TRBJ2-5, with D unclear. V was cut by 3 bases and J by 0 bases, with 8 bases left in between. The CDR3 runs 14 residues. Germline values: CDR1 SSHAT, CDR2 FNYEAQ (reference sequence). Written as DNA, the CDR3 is TGTGCCAGCAGCTTTGGTGCAGACCAAGAGACCCAGTACTTC. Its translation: CASSFGADQETQYF.

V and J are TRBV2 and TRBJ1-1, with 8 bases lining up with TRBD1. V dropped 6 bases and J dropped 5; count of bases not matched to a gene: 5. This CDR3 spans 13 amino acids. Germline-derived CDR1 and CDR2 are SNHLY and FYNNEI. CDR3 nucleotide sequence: TGTGCCAGCAGGACGACAGGGGAGACTGAAGCTTTCTTT. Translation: CASRTTGETEAFF.

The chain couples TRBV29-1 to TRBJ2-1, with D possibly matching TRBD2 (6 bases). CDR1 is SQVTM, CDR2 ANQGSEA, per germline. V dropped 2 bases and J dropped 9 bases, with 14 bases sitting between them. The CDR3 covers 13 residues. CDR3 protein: CSVESAGYGEQFF. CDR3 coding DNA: TGCAGCGTTGAATCCGCGGGGTACGGTGAGCAGTTCTTC.

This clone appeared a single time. CDR3 loop: CASSRTTGGTDTQYF. The CDR3 DNA follows: TGCGCCAGCAGCCGCACTACAGGGGGCACAGATACGCAGTATTTT. The gene calls are TRBV5-1 and TRBJ2-3, with TRBD1 matching 7 bases. V dropped 4 bases and J dropped 1; count of bases not matched to a gene: 6. Germline V gene sequence: CDR1 SGHRS, CDR2 YFSETQ. The CDR3 contains 15 residues.

The CDR3 spells CASSGYGVNTEAFF. The CDR3 DNA reads as TGTGCCAGCTCAGGGTATGGGGTGAACACTGAAGCTTTCTTT. V gene TRBV11-3 combines with J gene TRBJ1-1, with D perhaps TRBD1 (5 bases). The CDR3 sequence is 14 residues long. Per the germline V gene, CDR1 is SGHNT and CDR2 is YENEEA. Trimming stripped 8 bases from V and 0 bases from J, with 13 bases between. Filled out from reference TRBV11-3 and TRBJ1-1, the complete variable domain reads EAGVVQSPRYKIIEKKQPVAFWCNPISGHNTLYWYLQNLGQGPELLIRYENEEAVDDSQLPKDRFSAERLKGVDSTLKIQPAELGDSAVYLCASSGYGVNTEAFFGQGTRLTVV.

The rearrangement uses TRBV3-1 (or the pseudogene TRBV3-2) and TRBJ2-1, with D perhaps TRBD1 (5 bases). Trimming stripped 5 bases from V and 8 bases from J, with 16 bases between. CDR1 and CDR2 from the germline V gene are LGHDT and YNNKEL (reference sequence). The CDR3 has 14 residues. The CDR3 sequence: CASSLTQGRDEQFF. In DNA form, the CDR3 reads TGTGCCAGCAGCTTAACTCAGGGTCGGGATGAGCAGTTCTTC.

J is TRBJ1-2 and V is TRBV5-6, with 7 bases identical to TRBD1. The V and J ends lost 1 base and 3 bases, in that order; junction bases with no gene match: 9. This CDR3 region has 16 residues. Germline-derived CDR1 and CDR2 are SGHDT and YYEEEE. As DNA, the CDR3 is TGTGCCAGCAGCTTGCTCCGGGACAGCCGCTACTATGGCTACACCTTC. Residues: CASSLLRDSRYYGYTF.

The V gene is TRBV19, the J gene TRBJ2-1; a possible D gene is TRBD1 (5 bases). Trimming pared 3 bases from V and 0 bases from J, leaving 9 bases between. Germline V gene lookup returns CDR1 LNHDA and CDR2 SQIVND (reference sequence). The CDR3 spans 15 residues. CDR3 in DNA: TGTGCCAGTAGTATGGGGCGGCTCTCCTACAATGAGCAGTTCTTC. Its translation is CASSMGRLSYNEQFF.

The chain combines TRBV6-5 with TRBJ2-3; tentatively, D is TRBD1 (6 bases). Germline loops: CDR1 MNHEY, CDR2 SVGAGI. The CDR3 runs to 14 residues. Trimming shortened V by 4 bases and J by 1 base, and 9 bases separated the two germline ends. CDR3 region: CASSLDRRTDTQYF. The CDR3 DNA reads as TGTGCCAGCAGTTTGGACAGACGCACAGATACGCAGTATTTT.